The present T cell receptor (beta chain) was sequenced within a study of regulatory T cells in long-lasting Graves disease. For TCR beta, libraries came from iRepertoire HTBI primers and Arm-PCR of CDR3 regions. MiXCR, applied by TCRdb to the multiplex PCR reads, yields one record per CDR3 protein. The sample yields 700,000 or so distinct CDR3 sequences, about 30% seen once. Broader study findings: Persistent Graves' patients showed reduced TCR diversity versus newly diagnosed patients. Accuracy was perhaps lowered by the small sample size.

Germline CDR1 is GTSNPN and CDR2 is SVGIG (reference sequence). V dropped 2 bases and J dropped 3 bases, with 16 bases sitting between them. The CDR3 is 15 amino acids. This clonotype appeared a few times. Its target is unknown. Stated time point: persistent/refractory GD, antithyroid drugs over 5 years with positive TRAb. The authors made the TCR library using RNA they extracted from PBMCs. The specimen was peripheral blood mononuclear cells (PBMCs), collected when the disease was refractory, from a patient treated with antithyroid drugs. This clonotype was sampled from a female donor with Graves disease. The chain combines TRBV30 with TRBJ1-2, with TRBD1 as a possible D gene (5 bases). CDR3 in amino acids: CAWSPTPGRHYGYTF. For the CDR3, the DNA is TGTGCCTGGAGTCCAACACCGGGACGGCACTATGGCTACACCTTC.